Described below is a single T cell receptor (beta chain) sequence and its context. Its matching antigen is unknown. Constant-segment-primed 5'RACE gave TCR alpha and TCR beta cDNA libraries with sample barcodes and UMIs. TCRdb reanalysed the 5' RACE reads using MiXCR and keeps one entry per CDR3 protein. The sample lists around 340,000 distinct CDR3 sequences, approximately 16% occurring once. The data are from a study of T-cell memory formation after mild COVID-19. Overall study findings and caveats: Contracting CD8+ clones were enriched in EMRA, CD4+ mainly in CM and EM. Later expanders leaned CD4+, whereas clones that contracted between day 15 and 85 were balanced CD4/CD8.

CDR1 DFQATT and CDR2 SNEGSKA come from the germline V gene (reference sequence). The CDR3 runs 14 residues. V lost 3 bases and J 1 base, leaving 12 bases between the germline ends. This chain links TRBV20-1 with TRBJ1-1; perhaps TRBD1 as D (5 bases). This TCR derives from a man between 18 and 35 years old who had mild COVID-19 (a few samples of this study predate the infection). Cell type and time point are not known. The sample was PBMCs or a T cell subset sorted from them (not recorded which). The CDR3 DNA sequence: TGCAGTGCTAGCCCAGGGACCGCGAACACTGAAGCTTTCTTT. Translation: CSASPGTANTEAFF.